This T cell receptor (beta chain) was identified in a study of CD8 T cells in Susac syndrome. The CDR3 contains 15 residues. Germline loops: CDR1 DFQATT, CDR2 SNEGSKA (reference sequence). Diagnostic criteria for definite or probable disease, in their recently defined form, were met by the patients with Susac syndrome. With random hexamers, about 0.45 to 1 ug RNA was reverse transcribed. Multiplex immunoSEQ PCR targeted 54 Vbeta and 13 Jbeta TCR beta segments. TCRdb fed the immunoSEQ multiplex PCR reads into MiXCR, producing one record per CDR3 protein. Of over 130,000 distinct CDR3 sequences listed, around 95% are singletons. The study, taken as a whole, reports: No clonal expansion appeared among CD4+ T cells in Susac patients.

Regarding this clonotype: Its specificity is unknown. Relative to the germline gene, one junction end is altered; a read error may explain this.

This TCR came from a human donor with Susac syndrome. V usage is TRBV20-1 and J usage is TRBJ2-1; TRBD2 aligns across 8 bases. Sequenced input: CD4+ T cells from PBMCs. The CDR3 nucleotides are TGCAGTGCTCGAGAAACAAGCGGGGGACACAATGAGCAGTTCTTC. It codes for CSARETSGGHNEQFF.